Sequencing of this TCR beta chain was carried out in a study of Graves' ophthalmopathy and Graves' hyperthyroidism. Clinical symptoms and serum thyroxine were used for diagnosis; TRAb, thyroid ultrasound and orbital computed tomography were also relied on. CDR3 regions of TCR beta were amplified from RNA transcripts. HTBI primers served in a first-round RT-PCR, which a second-round multiplex PCR followed. Using its own MiXCR run on the multiplex PCR reads, TCRdb lists one record per CDR3 protein. The sample has about 740,000 distinct CDR3 sequences; 40% are singletons. V lost 6 bases to trimming and J lost 0 bases, with 20 bases between them. The CDR3 totals 16 residues. Germline lookup yields CDR1 DFQATT and CDR2 SNEGSKA (reference sequence). The count of this clonotype is one.

V usage is TRBV20-1 and J usage is TRBJ1-2; no reliable D call. The sample comprised peripheral blood. This receptor was taken from an adult man with Graves' ophthalmopathy. Here the CDR3 DNA reads TGCAGTGCCAATAATGGACGACTCCGAGCTAACTATGGCTACACCTTC. It translates to CSANNGRLRANYGYTF.